The rows below give T cell receptor beta chains drawn from one sample of a study of blood T cell repertoires in COVID-19. Generated by immunoSEQ multiplex PCR, the TCRdb table keeps only in-frame clones and is missing some. The sample carries 100,000 or so clones, 75% to 85% recorded once. What was sequenced was peripheral blood. The source of these receptors is a man in his sixties with acute or convalescent COVID-19. CDR3s include the opening cysteine and the closing phenylalanine or tryptophan. A D gene is named only where the DNA matches it firmly. A row's size may be missing; if present it is once, few, many or a size class.

.,.,TRBJ2-5,TRBV12-3/TRBV12-4,TGTGCCAGCACCCAACAGATCCAAGAGACCCAGTACTTC,CASTQQIQETQYF
TRBD2,.,TRBJ2-3,TRBV27,TGTGCCAGCAGTCTAATCGGACTAGCGGGGGCACTTAGCACAGATACGCAGTATTTT,CASSLIGLAGALSTDTQYF
.,.,TRBJ2-2,TRBV3-1/TRBV3-2,TGTGCCAGCAGCCCAGGCCTCGCGAACACCGGGGAGCTGTTTTTT,CASSPGLANTGELFF
TRBD1,.,TRBJ2-7,TRBV5-4,TGTGCCAGCACGGGCAGGGGGCCAAACGAGCAGTACTTC,CASTGRGPNEQYF
.,.,TRBJ2-7,TRBV19,TGTGCCAGTAGCTCTCCATATAGCCTCCTTTTCGCAGAGCAGTACTTC,CASSSPYSLLFAEQYF
TRBD1,once,TRBJ1-2,TRBV6-5,TGTGCCAGCACCCAGCAGACAGGGAAGGAGGGCTACACCTTC,CASTQQTGKEGYTF
TRBD2,.,TRBJ2-1,TRBV4-2,TGTGCCAGCAGCCAAGAGGGGGGGTTATCCTACAATGAGCAGTTCTTC,CASSQEGGLSYNEQFF
.,.,TRBJ1-6,TRBV3-1/TRBV3-2,TGTGCCAGCAGCCACGGCCAGGGGAATTCACCCCTCCACTTT,CASSHGQGNSPLHF
TRBD2,few,TRBJ2-2,TRBV24-1,TGTGCCACCAGTGACAGCGGGGGGGCCTCCGGGGAGCTGTTTTTT,CATSDSGGASGELFF
TRBD1,.,TRBJ1-2,TRBV11-1,TGTGCCAGCACCTCAGGGGGCCGGCACACCTTC,CASTSGGRHTF
.,.,TRBJ1-1,TRBV5-4,TGTGCCAGCAGCTTGGGACAGGCCACTGAAGCTTTCTTT,CASSLGQATEAFF
.,.,TRBJ2-2,TRBV10-3,TGTGCCATCAGTGAAACCTCCGGCGGCAGAAACACCGGGGAGCTGTTTTTT,CAISETSGGRNTGELFF
.,.,TRBJ1-2,TRBV18,TGTGCCAGCTCACCACAGGGAGACTATGGCTACACCTTC,CASSPQGDYGYTF
.,.,TRBJ2-7,TRBV29-1,TGCAGCGTTGAGTCACAGGGTTACGAGCAGTACTTC,CSVESQGYEQYF
.,.,TRBJ2-1,TRBV7-9,TGTGCCAGCAGCTTAGCTGAGGCCCCGGGGGAGCGGCAGTTCTTC,CASSLAEAPGERQFF
.,.,TRBJ1-1,TRBV5-1,TGCGCCAGCAGCTTGGAGGACAGATACACTGAAGCTTTCTTT,CASSLEDRYTEAFF
.,.,TRBJ2-2,TRBV30,TGTGCCTGGGGGGGACTCTCTAACGGGGAGCTGTTTTTT,CAWGGLSNGELFF
TRBD2,.,TRBJ2-1,TRBV19,TGTGCCAGTAGTACCCGAGTAGCGGGAGTTAATGAGCAGTTCTTC,CASSTRVAGVNEQFF
.,.,TRBJ2-5,TRBV12-2,TGTGCAAGTCGCTCCGGGACTAGCGGGAGGGCTAGGGAGACCCAGTACTTC,CASRSGTSGRARETQYF
TRBD1,.,TRBJ1-2,TRBV25-1,TGTGCCAGCAGTGAAGCCGGGACAGCTACCTATGGCTACACCTTC,CASSEAGTATYGYTF
.,.,TRBJ1-1,TRBV11-2,TGTGCCAGCAGCTTAGCCTTATTCTTACAGAACACTGAAGCTTTCTTT,CASSLALFLQNTEAFF
TRBD1,.,TRBJ1-1,TRBV12-3/TRBV12-4,TGTGCCAGCAAACCGACAGGGTTTGAAGCTTTCTTT,CASKPTGFEAFF
TRBD1,.,TRBJ2-4,TRBV3-1/TRBV3-2,TGTGCCAGCAGCCAAGAGACAGGGTCTCCCAAAAACATTCAGTACTTC,CASSQETGSPKNIQYF
TRBD1,.,TRBJ1-5,TRBV19,TGTGCCAGTAGAGCCCAAGGGCAGGGGGCTAACAATCAGCCCCAGCATTTT,CASRAQGQGANNQPQHF
.,.,TRBJ1-5,TRBV18,TGTGCCAGCTCACCAGAACAGGGTAATCAGCCCCAGCATTTT,CASSPEQGNQPQHF
TRBD1,.,TRBJ2-3,TRBV24-1,TGTGCCACCAGTGAGTATCCGGGACAGGGTGATCCAGATACGCAGTATTTT,CATSEYPGQGDPDTQYF
TRBD1,.,TRBJ1-1,TRBV29-1,TGCAGCGCGCAGACAGGGAAGGACACTGAAGCTTTCTTT,CSAQTGKDTEAFF
TRBD1,.,TRBJ1-2,TRBV7-2,TGTGCCAGCAGCCACCCGCCGGGACAGGGGTATGGCTACACCTTC,CASSHPPGQGYGYTF
.,once,TRBJ2-1,TRBV6-5,TGTGCCAGCACTCAAGAAGTGGCCGCCTACAATGAGCAGTTCTTC,CASTQEVAAYNEQFF
.,.,TRBJ2-5,TRBV27,TGTGCCAGCAGTTTATTGGGCCTGGACATCGAGACCCAGTACTTC,CASSLLGLDIETQYF
.,.,TRBJ1-1,TRBV28,TGTGCCAGCAGTTTATCAGGGGAAACTGAAGCTTTCTTT,CASSLSGETEAFF
.,.,TRBJ2-7,TRBV14,TGTGCCAGCAGCCAAGGTCCCGCGGGGCCGAGCTCCTACGAGCAGTACTTC,CASSQGPAGPSSYEQYF
TRBD1,.,TRBJ2-3,TRBV19,TGTGCCAGTAGTAACGGACAGGGGAAAGATACGCAGTATTTT,CASSNGQGKDTQYF
.,.,TRBJ1-2,TRBV11-3,TGTGCCAGCAGCCGGGACTTCAACTATGGCTACACCTTC,CASSRDFNYGYTF
TRBD2,once,TRBJ2-1,TRBV6-1,TGTGCCAGCAGTGACCAACTAGCGGGAGCCTCCTACAATGAGCAGTTCTTC,CASSDQLAGASYNEQFF
.,.,TRBJ2-1,TRBV7-3,TGTGCCAGCAGCTTGGGGCGCTCCAATGAGCAGTTCTTC,CASSLGRSNEQFF
.,.,TRBJ1-1,TRBV27,TGTGCCAGCAGCCTTACAGGGATTGAAGCTTTCTTT,CASSLTGIEAFF
.,.,TRBJ2-7,TRBV5-1,TGCGCCAGCAGCTTCTCAGGGTCGGCCTACGAGCAGTACTTC,CASSFSGSAYEQYF
TRBD2,.,TRBJ2-5,TRBV11-3,TGTGCCAGCAGCGATCGGATAGCGGGAGGGGTGAGCCAGTACTTC,CASSDRIAGGVSQYF
.,.,TRBJ2-1,TRBV27,TGTGCCAGCAGTTTAGAGCTATGGACTCCTAAGGATGAGCAGTTCTTC,CASSLELWTPKDEQFF
TRBD2,.,TRBJ2-1,TRBV19,TGTGCCAGTAGTATAGAGGCTAGCGGGGGGGCTCCCTCATACAATGAGCAGTTCTTC,CASSIEASGGAPSYNEQFF
TRBD1,.,TRBJ1-1,TRBV10-2,TGCGCCAGCAGAAGGGACAGCCTGAACACTGAAGCTTTCTTT,CASRRDSLNTEAFF
.,.,TRBJ1-5,TRBV27,TGTGCCAGCAGTTCGGGGGGATCGAGCAATCAGCCCCAGCATTTT,CASSSGGSSNQPQHF
.,.,TRBJ1-2,TRBV11-3,TGTGCCAGCAGGAACGGGTTAGACTATGGCTACACCTTC,CASRNGLDYGYTF
.,.,TRBJ1-2,TRBV27,TGTGCCAGCAGTTTGACTCTAAACTATGGCTACACCTTC,CASSLTLNYGYTF
.,many,TRBJ2-2,TRBV11-2,TGTGCCAGCAGCCCGTTGGTGGGACACCCACCCACCGGGGAGCTGTTTTTT,CASSPLVGHPPTGELFF
.,.,TRBJ1-2,TRBV6-5,TGTGCCAGCAGTTACTCGAATGAGATAAACTATGGCTACACCTTC,CASSYSNEINYGYTF
TRBD1,.,TRBJ1-3,TRBV3-1/TRBV3-2,TGTGCCAGCAGCCAGTTAGGGGGCAGGAACACCATATATTTT,CASSQLGGRNTIYF
TRBD1,.,TRBJ1-1,TRBV18,TGTGCCAGCTCCAGGGACAGATTGAACACTGAAGCTTTCTTT,CASSRDRLNTEAFF